Sequencing of this T cell receptor beta chain was carried out in a study of T cells expressing NK-cell markers. Overall study: The TCR beta repertoires were obtained from sorted CD3+CD56+NKG2C+, CD3+CD56+NKG2C- and CD3+CD56-NKG2C+ T cells. Findings and caveats of the study: Of CD8+ T cells, about 1.0-8% belonged to dominant NKG2C+ clonotypes in six donors.

TCRdb re-called the 5' RACE reads and catalogs CDR3 proteins one per entry, DNA excluded. Recorded for this sample: approximately 460,000 distinct CDR3 sequences. In the case of this clonotype: Its antigen is not identified.

The sequenced sample consisted of blood T cells: a sorted CD56 or NKG2C T cell subset, CD4+ or CD8+ T cells, or bulk PBMC T cells (not recorded which). This TCR was sampled from a woman aged 18-70 years in good health.

The CDR3 is CASKTGANNEQFF. This chain links TRBV11-1 with TRBJ2-1; TCRdb gives TRBD1 as the D gene, but with no DNA this cannot be confirmed. Germline assignment: CDR1 SGHAT and CDR2 FQDESV (reference sequence). This CDR3 is built from 13 residues.